This T cell receptor beta chain was sequenced for a study of beta chain features in type 1 diabetes. This CDR3 region has 13 residues. CDR1 is SQVTM and CDR2 is ANQGSEA in the germline V gene. The V end lost 5 bases, the J end lost 0 bases, and 11 bases lay between the germline ends. A remark on this clone: As yet, its antigen is unknown.

Study-wide findings and caveats: Type 1 diabetes patients had TCRB CDR3s that were shorter (moderately but significantly so) in all four CD4+ subsets. Junctions at VDJ sites from type 1 diabetes patients had fewer insertions and more deletions. The study found that naive, central memory and Treg TCRB repertoires appeared more similar in patients than in healthy donors.

Every isolated RNA sample was fully reverse transcribed, so sequencing captured expressed TCRB transcripts. The repertoire was sequenced with immunoSEQ multiplex PCR; TCRdb's copy has only in-frame clones and lacks some. The sample includes approximately 270,000 clones, approximately 14% of them seen just once. Stem cell-like memory, regulatory, central memory and naive CD4+ cells were sorted via CD45RO/CCR7/CD25/CD127/CD95/CD27. This TCR was sampled from a man aged 25-45 years with type 1 diabetes. The chain combines TRBV29-1 with TRBJ2-7; no reliable D call. The source material was naive CD4+ T cells from blood. The CDR3 DNA reads TGCAGCGTTCCCGGAAGGAGCTCCTACGAGCAGTACTTC. Its translation is CSVPGRSSYEQYF.